This T cell receptor (beta chain) stems from a study of T cell changes during pregnancy in multiple sclerosis. Measured with immunoSEQ multiplex PCR; TCRdb has only the in-frame clones, and not every one. The repertoire holds about 49,000 clones, with around 90% as singletons. The germline gives CDR1 MDHEN, CDR2 SYDVKM. The ends were cut back, 7 bases at V and 2 bases at J, with 6 bases in the middle. The CDR3 totals 11 residues. The sequence derives from a female donor in good health, enrolled as a control in a pregnancy study. The V gene is TRBV28, the J gene TRBJ2-7; D might be TRBD2 (5 bases). The specimen was peripheral blood, collected after pregnancy. In nucleotides, the CDR3 is TGTGCCAGCACCGGGGCCTACGAGCAGTACTTC. Translated: CASTGAYEQYF. The full variable domain, completed using reference TRBV28 and TRBJ2-7, is DVKVTQSSRYLVKRTGEKVFLECVQDMDHENMFWYRQDPGLGLRLIYFSYDVKMKEKGDIPEGYSVSREKKERFSLILESASTNQTSMYLCASTGAYEQYFGPGTRLTVT.